In its sample, the clone carrying this T cell receptor (beta chain) was seen a few times. The CDR3 loop spans 18 amino acids. Germline V gene data show CDR1 as LGHNA and CDR2 as YSLEER. Unmatched junction bases numbered 10, after V lost 2 bases and J lost 0 bases. This sample was included in a study of blood T cells in healthy people across ages. Combining a sample-barcoded 5' primer with a J-beta primer mix, a second PCR ran for roughly 6 to 11 cycles. Samples each returned at least 2.5 million CDR3-containing paired-end reads. TCRdb independently ran MiXCR on the 5' RACE reads; one entry per CDR3 protein. The sample records roughly 560,000 distinct CDR3 sequences, about 24% being singletons. This sample also appeared in a second study, on T cells of mothers and their children. That publication notes: Five or six children and their three healthy Caucasian mothers were the donors. Related and unrelated pairs show similar thymic shaping of TCR recombination output.

The TCR was taken from a boy aged 10-17 years in good health. Sequenced material: blood. The V gene is TRBV4-3, the J gene TRBJ2-3, with TRBD2 matching over 8 bases. CDR3 loop: CASSQFPAGDSSTDTQYF. The DNA of the CDR3 is TGCGCCAGCAGCCAATTTCCAGCGGGGGACTCTAGCACAGATACGCAGTATTTT.